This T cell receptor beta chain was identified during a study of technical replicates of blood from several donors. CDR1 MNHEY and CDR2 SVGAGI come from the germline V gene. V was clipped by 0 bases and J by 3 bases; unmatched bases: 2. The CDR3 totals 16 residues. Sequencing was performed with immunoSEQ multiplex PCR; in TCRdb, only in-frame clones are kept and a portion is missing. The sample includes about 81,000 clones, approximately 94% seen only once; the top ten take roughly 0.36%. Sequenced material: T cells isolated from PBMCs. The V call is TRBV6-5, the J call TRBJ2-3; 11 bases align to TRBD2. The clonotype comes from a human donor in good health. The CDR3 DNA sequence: TGTGCCAGCAGTTACTCGACTAGCGGGAAAACAGATACGCAGTATTTT. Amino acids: CASSYSTSGKTDTQYF.